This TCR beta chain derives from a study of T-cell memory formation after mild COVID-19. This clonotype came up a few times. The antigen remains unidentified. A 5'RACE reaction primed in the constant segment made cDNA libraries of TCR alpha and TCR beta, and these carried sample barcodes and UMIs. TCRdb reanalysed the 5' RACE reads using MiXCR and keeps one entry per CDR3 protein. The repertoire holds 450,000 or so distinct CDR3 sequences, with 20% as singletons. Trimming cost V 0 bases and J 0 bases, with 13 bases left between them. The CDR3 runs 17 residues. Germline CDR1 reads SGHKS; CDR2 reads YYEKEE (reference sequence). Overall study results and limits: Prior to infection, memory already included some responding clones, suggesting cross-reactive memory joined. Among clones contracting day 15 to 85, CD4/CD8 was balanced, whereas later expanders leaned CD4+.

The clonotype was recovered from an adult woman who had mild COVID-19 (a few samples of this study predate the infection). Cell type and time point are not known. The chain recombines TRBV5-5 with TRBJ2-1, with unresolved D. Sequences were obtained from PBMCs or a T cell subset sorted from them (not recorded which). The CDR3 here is CASSLGVAESSYNEQFF. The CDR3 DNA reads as TGTGCCAGCAGCTTGGGGGTCGCGGAGAGCTCCTACAATGAGCAGTTCTTC.